This T cell receptor (beta chain) emerged from a study of CD4 T cells in relation to SARS-CoV-2 and coronaviruses. In the study overall: The restricting HLA molecule for shared crossreactive spike epitopes was mapped.

This clone was found once. CD4+ T cells from unexposed donors were obtained before the COVID-19 pandemic (2011-2018). Losses at the gene ends were 1 base for V and 0 bases for J; bases not matched to a gene: 7. The CDR3 extends over 16 amino acids. From germline, CDR1 is SGHRS and CDR2 YFSETQ. Uncultured naive and memory CD4+ T cells supplied DNA for deep TCR-beta sequencing. Some clones are missing from TCRdb's copy, which holds only in-frame ones; the method was immunoSEQ multiplex PCR. The table includes 68,000 or so clones, 85% to 95% detected once. The chain joins TRBV5-1 to TRBJ2-7, with TRBD2 identical over 7 bases. Sample: naive CD4+ T cells from PBMCs. Noted subset: naive CD4+ T cells isolated by negative enrichment. The receptor was isolated from a human donor in good health. The CDR3 loop reads CASSLPTGGASYEQYF. CDR3 nucleotide sequence: TGCGCCAGCAGCTTGCCCACGGGGGGTGCCTCCTACGAGCAGTACTTC.